This T cell receptor beta chain comes out of a study of shared clonotypes between healthy human individuals (dated by TCRdb to between 2020 and 2021). Regarding the complete study: A couple of women and a few men aged 18 to 49 years were included in the cohort. Per donor, three plates each were used for CD4 naive and CD4 memory, two for CD8 naive, and one for CD8 memory. To estimate repertoire size and how much clonotype sharing occurs between individuals, the study deeply sequenced the blood TCR repertoires of several healthy adults. To increase sequencing depth and limit assay-specific biases, different laboratories used diverse techniques to prepare libraries and sequence TCR repertoires. Leukapheresis yielded between about 0.9 and 10 billion PBMCs per donor.

Summary of the overall study and its limitations: Even with the large sequencing depth, rarefaction of the sorted-subset datasets indicated that sequencing was incomplete. Pairwise subsampling led to the expectation that sequencing depth would affect the degree of clonotype sharing among donors. Sampling was limited to blood, and TCR repertoires in tissue likely differ from TCR repertoires in blood. Compared with non-shared clonotypes, the clonotypes found in all four sorted-subset donors had higher generation probabilities. Naive subsets generally had larger estimated clonotype richness than memory subsets did. When a few donors were compared, the shared fraction of clonotypes was roughly 4.8% for naive CD4, around 3.5% for naive CD8, more than 2% for memory CD4, and roughly 0.4% for memory CD8. The small number of donors limited the genetic and exposure-history diversity represented.

As encoded in the germline V gene (reference sequence), CDR1 is SGHNT while CDR2 is YYREEE. CDR3 length: 11 amino acids, cysteine to phenylalanine. This entry keeps only the CDR3 DNA: 33 bases, framed from base 1. The junction carries 10 bases between V and J, which are trimmed by 5 bases and 7 bases respectively. Using the deep immunoSEQ assay, TCR CDR3 regions were amplified from genomic DNA by multiplex PCR. Extracted genomic DNA from each cell subset was distributed evenly across all wells of several immunoSEQ 96-well plates, and each plate was treated as a replicate. Each replicate PCR for sorted subsets received approximately 220 ng genomic DNA, equal to about 30,000 T cell genomes. Purified libraries were measured with a Qubit 3.0 fluorometer, size-checked on a Bioanalyzer 2100, and measured again with the KAPA Library Quantification kit. Every immunoSEQ 96-well plate was sequenced on a separate single-read 150-cycle Illumina NextSeq 550 flow cell. From the authors' description of their analysis: The immunoSEQ output contained only junctional sequences without quality scores, so filtering could not match that applied to full-length reads. To assign V/J genes and CDR3, sequences were annotated against IMGT germline references using PyIR, a Python wrapper for IgBLAST v1.9. Reads were filtered out if the reads had weak V/J assignments (E-value above 1e-6), no CDR3, stop codons, out-of-frame junctions, or ambiguous translated residues. V3J clonotypes were defined by identical inferred V gene, J gene, and CDR3 amino acid sequence. The percentage overlap between two repertoires was calculated by dividing the number of shared unique clonotypes by the size of the smaller repertoire. Repertoire richness was assessed with RTK rarefaction, the Chao1 estimator, and Recon v2.1 estimates of unobserved clonotypes. For all TCRbeta clonotypes obtained by the gDNA method from a handful of donors, generation probabilities were computed with OLGA. As stored in TCRdb, this immuneACCESS dataset retains in-frame rearrangements with V and J assigned. A fraction of the clones does not appear; measured against another copy, unresolved V genes explain less than half of the discrepancy, and the remainder lacks a known reason. V, J and clone size reflect that table, while D and trimming were determined from the DNA. For this sample the table gives roughly 2,000,000 clones, of which about 95% were detected only once. 1% to 1.5% of the sample lies in the top ten.

CD8 naive samples were CD45RO-negative cells positively selected for CCR7, giving a CD45RA+CCR7+ population that excluded TemRA cells. The donors were healthy, HIV-negative adults who had no recently reported acute infections or vaccinations. All donors were Caucasian adults living in Nashville, Tennessee, USA. Blood was obtained by leukapheresis, after which PBMCs were separated by Ficoll-Histopaque density gradient centrifugation and cryopreserved in liquid nitrogen vapor phase. Analytical flow cytometry was used to check the purity and quantity of every magnetically sorted T cell population. Genomic DNA was isolated from every sorted fraction and measured by UV absorbance on a Nanodrop 2000c. About this clone itself: The target of this receptor is not known. No quality values exist for individual bases; no much larger clone is one base distant. Other DNA sequences of this sample code for an identical CDR3.

This receptor was taken from a man younger than 30 in good health. The sequenced sample consisted of naive CD8+ T cells sorted from blood. This specimen's cell subset or site label, interpreted: CD45RA+CCR7+. The rearranged chain carries TRBV5-4 and TRBJ2-7; a confident D gene designation cannot be given. CDR3 protein: CASSSLGEQYF. The DNA sequence reads TGTGCCAGCAGTTCTTTGGGGGAGCAGTACTTC.